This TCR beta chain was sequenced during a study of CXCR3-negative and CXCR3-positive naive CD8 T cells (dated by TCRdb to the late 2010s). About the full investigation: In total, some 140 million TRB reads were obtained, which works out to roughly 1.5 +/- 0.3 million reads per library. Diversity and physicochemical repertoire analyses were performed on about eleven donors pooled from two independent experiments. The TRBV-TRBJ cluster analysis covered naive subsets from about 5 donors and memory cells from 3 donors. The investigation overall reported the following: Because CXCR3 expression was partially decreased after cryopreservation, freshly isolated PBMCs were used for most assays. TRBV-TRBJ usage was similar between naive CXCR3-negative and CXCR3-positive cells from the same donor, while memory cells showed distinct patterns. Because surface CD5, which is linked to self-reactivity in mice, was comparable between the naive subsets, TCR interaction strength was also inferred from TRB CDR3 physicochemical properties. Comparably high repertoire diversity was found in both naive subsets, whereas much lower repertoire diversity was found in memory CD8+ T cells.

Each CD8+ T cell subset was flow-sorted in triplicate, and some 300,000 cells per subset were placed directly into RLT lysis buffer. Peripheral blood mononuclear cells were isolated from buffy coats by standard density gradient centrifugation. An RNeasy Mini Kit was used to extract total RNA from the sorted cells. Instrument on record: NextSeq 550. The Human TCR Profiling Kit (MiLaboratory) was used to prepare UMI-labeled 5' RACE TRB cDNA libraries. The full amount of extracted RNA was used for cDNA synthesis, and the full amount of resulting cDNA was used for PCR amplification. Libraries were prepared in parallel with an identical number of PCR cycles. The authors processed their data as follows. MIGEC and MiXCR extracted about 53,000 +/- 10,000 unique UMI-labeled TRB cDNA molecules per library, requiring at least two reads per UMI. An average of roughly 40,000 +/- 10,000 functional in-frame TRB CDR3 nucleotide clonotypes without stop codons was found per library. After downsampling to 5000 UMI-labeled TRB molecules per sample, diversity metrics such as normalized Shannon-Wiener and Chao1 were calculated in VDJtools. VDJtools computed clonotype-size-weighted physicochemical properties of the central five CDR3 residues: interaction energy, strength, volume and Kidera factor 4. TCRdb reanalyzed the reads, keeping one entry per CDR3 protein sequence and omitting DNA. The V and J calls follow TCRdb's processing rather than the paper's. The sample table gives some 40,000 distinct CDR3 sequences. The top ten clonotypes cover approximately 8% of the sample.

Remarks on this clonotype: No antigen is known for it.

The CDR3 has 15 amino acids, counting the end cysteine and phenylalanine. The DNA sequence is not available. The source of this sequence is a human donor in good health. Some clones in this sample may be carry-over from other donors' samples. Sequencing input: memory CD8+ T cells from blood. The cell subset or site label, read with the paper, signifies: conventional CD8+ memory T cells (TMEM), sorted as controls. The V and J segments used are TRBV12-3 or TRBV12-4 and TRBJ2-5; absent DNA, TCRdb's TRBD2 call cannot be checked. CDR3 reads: CASRDLAGEQETQYF.